The 9 T cell receptor beta chains below all came from one sample that was sequenced in a study of T cell repertoires in cytomegalovirus infection. TCRdb recomputed calls from the reads with MiXCR, one row per CDR3 protein. The table has 150,000 to 200,000 distinct CDR3 sequences, roughly a fifth seen once. Sequenced: PBMCs. These receptors all come from a human donor in good health (CMV status not recorded). Some clones in this sample may be carry-over from other donors' samples.

This clonotype was counted between two and nine times. The J gene is TRBJ2-1, the V gene TRBV10-3; TRBD1 matches 9 bases. The germline V gene encodes CDR1 ENHRY and CDR2 SYGVKD. There are 17 residues in the CDR3. The J segment lost 6 bases and the V segment lost 11 bases, leaving 20 bases of the junction unmatched. DNA for the CDR3: TGTGCCTCCCTTGACCCTCACAGGGGGCGTAGGTCCAATGAGCAGTTCTTC. Its translation: CASLDPHRGRRSNEQFF.

The chain couples TRBV27 to TRBJ2-5; TRBD2 aligns across 11 bases. V shed 6 bases and J 2 bases; nucleotides not matched to a gene: 2. The germline V gene encodes CDR1 MNHEY and CDR2 SMNVEV (reference sequence). The CDR3 is 14 amino acids. CDR3 in amino acids: CASRRLAGQETQYF. The CDR3 DNA follows: TGTGCCAGCAGGAGACTAGCGGGGCAAGAGACCCAGTACTTC.

There are a few counts of this clonotype. The CDR3 region is CASGLVGNTGELFF. CDR3 bases: TGTGCTAGTGGTTTGGTCGGGAACACCGGGGAGCTGTTTTTT. The chain links TRBV12-5 to TRBJ2-2; no definite D call. This CDR3 contains 14 residues. Trimming took 0 bases from V and 1 from J, leaving 3 bases between them. CDR1 LGHNT and CDR2 FRNRAP come from the germline V gene.

The rearrangement links TRBV20-1 to TRBJ2-1; a possible D gene is TRBD2 (5 bases). CDR3 size: 14 residues. Trimming shortened V by 3 bases and J by 4 bases, and 13 bases separated the two germline ends. Germline V gives CDR1 DFQATT, CDR2 SNEGSKA (reference sequence). DNA of the CDR3: TGCAGTGCTAGTGATGTTAGCGTTTACAATGAGCAGTTCTTC. Its translation is CSASDVSVYNEQFF.

This clonotype was recorded only once. In DNA form, the CDR3 reads TGCAGTGCGAAACCGGGACATAACACCGGGGAGCTGTTTTTT. Amino acids: CSAKPGHNTGELFF. The rearrangement links TRBV20-1 to TRBJ2-2; D perhaps matches TRBD1 (6 bases). Germline V gives CDR1 DFQATT, CDR2 SNEGSKA (reference sequence). This CDR3 comprises 14 residues. V lost 6 bases, J lost 2 bases, and 13 bases lay in between.

The J gene is TRBJ1-1, the V gene TRBV28; 8 positions match TRBD1. This CDR3 comprises 15 residues. In germline, CDR1 is MDHEN, CDR2 SYDVKM. Germline trimming cut 5 bases from V and 4 bases from J; bases unmatched to any gene: 9. CDR3 coding DNA: TGTGCCAGCAGTAAGCCGGGACAGGCGGTCACTGAAGCTTTCTTT. Its protein product is CASSKPGQAVTEAFF.

In this sample, this clonotype turned up many times. The chain is built from TRBV7-8 and TRBJ2-1; 11 bases align to TRBD2. Germline CDR1 and CDR2: SGHVS and FQNEAQ. The CDR3 extends over 15 amino acids. V trimming: 2 bases; J trimming: 7 bases; junction bases outside the gene matches: 4. In nucleotides, the CDR3 is TGTGCCAGCAGCTTACTAGCGGGAGGTCCAAATGAGCAGTTCTTC. It encodes CASSLLAGGPNEQFF. Using reference TRBV7-8 and TRBJ2-1 for the parts outside the CDR3, the full variable domain is GAGVSQSPRYKVAKRGQDVALRCDPISGHVSLFWYQQALGQGPEFLTYFQNEAQLDKSGLPSDRFFAERPEGSVSTLKIQRTQQEDSAVYLCASSLLAGGPNEQFFGPGTRLTVL.

This clonotype has only a few counts. Because the CDR3 is missing its conserved closing phenylalanine or tryptophan, this is likely a read error. The gene calls are TRBV7-3 and TRBJ2-1; 11 bases agree with TRBD2. There are 17 residues in the CDR3. Trimming removed 1 base from V and 6 bases from J; junction bases left unmatched: 8. In germline, CDR1 is SGHTA, CDR2 FQGTGA. CDR3 in DNA: TGTGCCAGCAGCTTAAGTACTAGCGGGGGCCCCTTCAATGAGCAGTTCTCC. Translated, it gives CASSLSTSGGPFNEQFS.

There are a few counts of this clonotype. V gene TRBV2 combines with J gene TRBJ2-7; tentatively, D is TRBD1 (6 bases). With 5 bases removed from V and 2 bases from J, the gap between germline ends came to 10 bases. The germline V gene encodes CDR1 SNHLY and CDR2 FYNNEI. The CDR3 is made up of 13 amino acids. In nucleotides, the CDR3 is TGTGCCAGCAGTCCTAGGACAGCCTACGAGCAGTACTTC. Translating it yields CASSPRTAYEQYF. Supplemented by reference TRBV2 and TRBJ2-7, the full variable domain reads EPEVTQTPSHQVTQMGQEVILRCVPISNHLYFYWYRQILGQKVEFLVSFYNNEISEKSEIFDDQFSVERPDGSNFTLKIRSTKLEDSAMYFCASSPRTAYEQYFGPGTRLTVT.